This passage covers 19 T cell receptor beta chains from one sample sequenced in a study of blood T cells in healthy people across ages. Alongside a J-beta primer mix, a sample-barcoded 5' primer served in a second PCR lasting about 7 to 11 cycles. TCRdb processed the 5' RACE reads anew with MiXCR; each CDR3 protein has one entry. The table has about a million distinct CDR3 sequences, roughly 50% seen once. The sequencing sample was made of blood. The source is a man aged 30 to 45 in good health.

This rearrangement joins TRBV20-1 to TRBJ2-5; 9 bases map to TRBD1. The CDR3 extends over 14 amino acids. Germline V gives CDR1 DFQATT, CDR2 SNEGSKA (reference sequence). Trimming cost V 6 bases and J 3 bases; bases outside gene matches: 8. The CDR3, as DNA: TGCAGTGCCCAACAGGGGGCGCAGGAAGAGACCCAGTACTTC. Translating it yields CSAQQGAQEETQYF.

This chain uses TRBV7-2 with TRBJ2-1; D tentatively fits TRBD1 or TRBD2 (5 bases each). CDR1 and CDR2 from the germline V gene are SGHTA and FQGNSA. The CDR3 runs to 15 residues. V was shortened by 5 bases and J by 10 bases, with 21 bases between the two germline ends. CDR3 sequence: CASSKEWGFNSEQFF. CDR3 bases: TGTGCCAGCAGCAAAGAGTGGGGGTTTAACTCGGAGCAGTTCTTC.

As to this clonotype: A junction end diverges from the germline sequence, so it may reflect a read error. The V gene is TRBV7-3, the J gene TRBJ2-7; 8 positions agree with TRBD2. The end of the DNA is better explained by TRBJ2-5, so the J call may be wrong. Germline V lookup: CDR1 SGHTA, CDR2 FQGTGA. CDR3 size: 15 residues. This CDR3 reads CTSSSIAGTLETQYF. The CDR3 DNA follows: TGTACCAGCAGCAGTATAGCGGGGACACTAGAGACCCAGTACTTC.

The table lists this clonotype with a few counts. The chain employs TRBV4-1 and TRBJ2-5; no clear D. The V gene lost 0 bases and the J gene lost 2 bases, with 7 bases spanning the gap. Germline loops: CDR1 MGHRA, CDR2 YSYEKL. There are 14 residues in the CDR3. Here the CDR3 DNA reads TGCGCCAGCAGCCAAGAAGAGTTTCAAGAGACCCAGTACTTC. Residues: CASSQEEFQETQYF.

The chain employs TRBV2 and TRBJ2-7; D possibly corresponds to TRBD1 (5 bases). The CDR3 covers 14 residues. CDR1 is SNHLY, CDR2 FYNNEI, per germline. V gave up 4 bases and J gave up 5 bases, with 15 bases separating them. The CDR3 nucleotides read TGTGCCAGCAGTGTTGACGGAATAGGGGACGAGCAGTACTTC. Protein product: CASSVDGIGDEQYF.

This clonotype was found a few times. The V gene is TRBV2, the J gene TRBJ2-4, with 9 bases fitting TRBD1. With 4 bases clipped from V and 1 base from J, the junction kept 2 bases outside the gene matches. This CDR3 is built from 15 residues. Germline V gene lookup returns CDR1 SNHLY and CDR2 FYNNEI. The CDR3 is CASSGDRVAKNIQYF. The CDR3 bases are TGTGCCAGCAGTGGGGACAGGGTGGCCAAAAACATTCAGTACTTC.

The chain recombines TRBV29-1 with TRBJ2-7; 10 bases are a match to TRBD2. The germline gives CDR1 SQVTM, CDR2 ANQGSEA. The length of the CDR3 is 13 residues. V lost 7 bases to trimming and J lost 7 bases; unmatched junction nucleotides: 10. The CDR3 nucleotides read TGCAGCGCCGGACTAGCGGTCTACAATGAGCAGTACTTC. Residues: CSAGLAVYNEQYF.

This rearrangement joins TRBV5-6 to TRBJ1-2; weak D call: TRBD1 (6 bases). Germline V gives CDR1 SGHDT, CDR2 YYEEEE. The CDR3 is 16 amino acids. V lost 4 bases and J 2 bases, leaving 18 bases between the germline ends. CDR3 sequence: CASSLRTADWNYGYTF. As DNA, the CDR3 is TGTGCCAGCAGCCTAAGGACAGCTGATTGGAACTATGGCTACACCTTC.

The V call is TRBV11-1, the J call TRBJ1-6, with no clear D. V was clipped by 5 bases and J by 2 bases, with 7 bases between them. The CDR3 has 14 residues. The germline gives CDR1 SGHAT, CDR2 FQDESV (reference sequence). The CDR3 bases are TGTGCCAGCAGCCCCGACACCTATAATTCACCCCTCCACTTT. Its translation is CASSPDTYNSPLHF.

The CDR3: CASSEIAGGRYEQYF. DNA of the CDR3: TGTGCCAGCAGTGAAATAGCGGGGGGGCGCTACGAGCAGTACTTC. This sequence joins TRBV6-1 and TRBJ2-7, with 11 nucleotides matching TRBD2. The V and J ends lost 2 bases and 3 bases, in that order; junction bases with no gene match: 3. The V gene's germline CDR1 is MNHNS and CDR2 SASEGT. CDR3 length: 15 amino acids.

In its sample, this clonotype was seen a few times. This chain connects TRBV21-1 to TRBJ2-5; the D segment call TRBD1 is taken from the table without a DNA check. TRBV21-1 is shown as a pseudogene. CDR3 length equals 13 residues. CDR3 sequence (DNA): TGTGCCAGCAGCAGCTCTGATAGGGGTTCCCAGTACTTC. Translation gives CASSSSDRGSQYF.

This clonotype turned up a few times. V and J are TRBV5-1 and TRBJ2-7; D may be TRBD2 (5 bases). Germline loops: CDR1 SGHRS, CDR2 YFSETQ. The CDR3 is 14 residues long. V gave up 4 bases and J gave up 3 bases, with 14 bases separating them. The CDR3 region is CASSGSRENYEQYF. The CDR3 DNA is TGCGCCAGCAGCGGATCCCGGGAAAACTACGAGCAGTACTTC.

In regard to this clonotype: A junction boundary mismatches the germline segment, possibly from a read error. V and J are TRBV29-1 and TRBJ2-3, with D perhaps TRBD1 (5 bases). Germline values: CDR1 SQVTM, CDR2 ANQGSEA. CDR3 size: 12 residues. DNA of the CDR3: TGCAGCGTTGGCAGCGCCACAGGTACGCAGTATTTT. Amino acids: CSVGSATGTQYF.

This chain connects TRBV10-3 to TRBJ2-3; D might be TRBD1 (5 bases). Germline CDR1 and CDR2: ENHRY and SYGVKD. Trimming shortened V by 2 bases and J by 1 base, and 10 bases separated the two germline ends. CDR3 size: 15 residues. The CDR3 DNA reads TGTGCCATCAGTGAGGTGACAGTGGGCACAGATACGCAGTATTTT. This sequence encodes CAISEVTVGTDTQYF.

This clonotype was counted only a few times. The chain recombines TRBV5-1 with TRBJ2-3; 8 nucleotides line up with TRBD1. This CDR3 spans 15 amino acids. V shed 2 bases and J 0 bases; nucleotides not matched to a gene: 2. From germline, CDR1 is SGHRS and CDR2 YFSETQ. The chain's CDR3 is CASSFTGGSTDTQYF. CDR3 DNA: TGCGCCAGCAGCTTCACAGGGGGTAGCACAGATACGCAGTATTTT.

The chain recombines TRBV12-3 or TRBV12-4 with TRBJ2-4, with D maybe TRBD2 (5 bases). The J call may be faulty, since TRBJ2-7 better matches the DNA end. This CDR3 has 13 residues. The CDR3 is CASSWVRGNEQYF. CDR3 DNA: TGTGCCAGCAGTTGGGTCAGAGGGAACGAGCAGTACTTC.

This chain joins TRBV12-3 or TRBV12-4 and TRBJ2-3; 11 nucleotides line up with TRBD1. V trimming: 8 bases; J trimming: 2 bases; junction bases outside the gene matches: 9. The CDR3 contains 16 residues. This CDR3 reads CASGLRDRGTTDTQYF. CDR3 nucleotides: TGTGCCAGCGGCCTCCGGGACAGGGGGACCACAGATACGCAGTATTTT.

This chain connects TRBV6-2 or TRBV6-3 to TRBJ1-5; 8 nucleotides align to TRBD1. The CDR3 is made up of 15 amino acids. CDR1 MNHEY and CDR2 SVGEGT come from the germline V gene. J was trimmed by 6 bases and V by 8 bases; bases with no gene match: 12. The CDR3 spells CASLPRTGSTQPQHF. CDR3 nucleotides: TGTGCCAGCCTCCCGAGGACAGGGAGTACTCAGCCCCAGCATTTT.

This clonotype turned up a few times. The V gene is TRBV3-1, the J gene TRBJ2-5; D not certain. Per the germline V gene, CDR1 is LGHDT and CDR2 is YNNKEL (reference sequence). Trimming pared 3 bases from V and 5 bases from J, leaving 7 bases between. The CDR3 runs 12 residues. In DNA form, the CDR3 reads TGTGCCAGCAGCCAGACTGGGGAGACCCAGTACTTC. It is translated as CASSQTGETQYF.